These 13 T cell receptor beta chains came from one sample sequenced in a study of early T cells in non-severe SARS-CoV-2 infection. TCRdb re-called the 5' RACE reads with MiXCR, one entry per CDR3 protein. The table shows around 50,000 distinct CDR3 sequences, with 6% to 7% occurring only once. The sample consisted of whole blood. These TCRs come from an adult who was a healthcare worker with PCR-confirmed SARS-CoV-2 infection or an uninfected control (not recorded which).

The V gene is TRBV11-2, the J gene TRBJ2-7, with 9 bases that match TRBD1. Germline V gene sequence: CDR1 SGHAT, CDR2 FQNNGV. Trimming removed 3 bases from V and 7 bases from J; junction bases left unmatched: 10. This CDR3 region has 15 residues. CDR3 residues: CASSLTGTGLGEQYF. CDR3 sequence (DNA): TGTGCCAGCAGCTTGACCGGGACAGGGTTGGGAGAGCAGTACTTC.

The rearrangement uses TRBV27 and TRBJ2-3, with D possibly being TRBD2 (5 bases). Germline loops: CDR1 MNHEY, CDR2 SMNVEV (reference sequence). V was pared by 4 bases and J by 2 bases, with 13 bases between. This CDR3 spans 15 amino acids. CDR3 loop: CASSSTSPSTDTQYF. In nucleotides, the CDR3 is TGTGCCAGCAGTTCTACTAGTCCGTCCACAGATACGCAGTATTTT.

The CDR3 loop reads CASSLEWGPEYF. In nucleotides, the CDR3 is TGTGCCAGCAGCTTAGAGTGGGGGCCGGAGTACTTC. The chain links TRBV11-2 to TRBJ2-7; TRBD1 might be the D (6 bases). Per germline, CDR1 SGHAT and CDR2 FQNNGV. The CDR3 spans 12 residues. V was pared by 0 bases and J by 11 bases, with 11 bases between.

This clonotype was seen repeatedly, ten times or more. This chain links TRBV7-2 with TRBJ2-3; a weak D match, TRBD2 (6 bases). From germline, CDR1 is SGHTA and CDR2 FQGNSA. V lost 3 bases and J 4 bases, leaving 14 bases between the germline ends. This CDR3 is 15 amino acids long. DNA for the CDR3: TGTGCCAGCAGCTTGGACGTGGGGGGACCAGATACGCAGTATTTT. It yields the protein CASSLDVGGPDTQYF.

This clonotype has at least ten counts. CDR3 protein: CASSQDRTYTDTQYF. CDR3 coding DNA: TGTGCCAGCAGCCAAGACAGAACCTACACAGATACGCAGTATTTT. This chain joins TRBV3-1 and TRBJ2-3; D gene unclear. CDR3 length: 15 amino acids. CDR1 is LGHDT, CDR2 YNNKEL, per germline (reference sequence). V lost 0 bases and J lost 2, with 9 bases in between.

This chain links TRBV11-1 with TRBJ2-1, with 12 nucleotides matching TRBD1. There are 16 residues in the CDR3. Trimming removed 5 bases from V and 8 bases from J; junction bases left unmatched: 10. Germline V gene lookup returns CDR1 SGHAT and CDR2 FQDESV (reference sequence). CDR3 nucleotides: TGTGCCAGCAGCCCCAGTCCCGGGACAGGGGGCGATGAGCAGTTCTTC. As protein: CASSPSPGTGGDEQFF.

The rearrangement links TRBV20-1 to TRBJ2-7, with D tentatively TRBD1 (5 bases). V was pared by 2 bases and J by 0 bases, with 14 bases between. There are 15 residues in the CDR3. Germline lookup yields CDR1 DFQATT and CDR2 SNEGSKA (reference sequence). CDR3 sequence reads: CSARSLTVISYEQYF. In DNA, the CDR3 is TGCAGTGCTAGATCCCTGACAGTTATCTCCTACGAGCAGTACTTC.

This clonotype has at least ten counts. V and J are TRBV10-3 and TRBJ1-5, with D unclear. The length of the CDR3 is 13 residues. CDR1 and CDR2 from the germline V gene are ENHRY and SYGVKD. The V end was cut by 3 bases, the J end by 5 bases, with 8 bases between. CDR3 protein: CAISDGYYQPQHF. For the CDR3, the DNA is TGTGCCATCAGTGATGGGTATTATCAGCCCCAGCATTTT.

The CDR3 spells CASTTFRTILTGELFF. DNA of the CDR3: TGTGCCAGCACCACTTTCAGGACTATACTCACCGGGGAGCTGTTTTTT. The V call is TRBV12-3 or TRBV12-4, the J call TRBJ2-2; perhaps TRBD2 as D (6 bases). CDR3 length: 16 residues. The germline V and J ends were trimmed by 7 bases and 4 bases, with 19 bases remaining between them.

This clonotype was seen ten or more times. V gene TRBV12-3 or TRBV12-4 combines with J gene TRBJ2-3, with D tentatively TRBD1 or TRBD2 (5 bases each). V was trimmed by 4 bases and J by 1 base, leaving 9 bases between them. This CDR3 is built from 14 residues. The CDR3 nucleotides are TGTGCCAGCAGTTGGGACCGAGGCACAGATACGCAGTATTTT. Protein: CASSWDRGTDTQYF.

In its sample, this clonotype was seen many times. This sequence joins TRBV6-2 or TRBV6-3 and TRBJ2-3, with D maybe TRBD2 (6 bases). The CDR3 sequence is 16 residues long. Trimming removed 1 base at V and 0 bases at J, with 11 bases between. Germline CDR1 reads MNHEY; CDR2 reads SVGEGT. The CDR3 here is CASSYLGLPSTDTQYF. CDR3 in DNA: TGTGCCAGCAGTTACTTGGGACTTCCTAGCACAGATACGCAGTATTTT.

This clonotype was picked up a small number of times. This rearrangement joins TRBV7-8 to TRBJ1-5; tentatively, D is TRBD1 (6 bases). The length of the CDR3 is 16 residues. V lost 5 bases and J lost 4, with 18 bases in between. Per germline, CDR1 SGHVS and CDR2 FQNEAQ. The CDR3 spells CASSVTRQARNQPQHF. The CDR3 DNA is TGTGCCAGCAGCGTGACCCGACAGGCCAGGAATCAGCCCCAGCATTTT.

This clonotype has at least ten counts. V usage is TRBV5-1 and J usage is TRBJ2-1; 12 bases line up with TRBD1. CDR1 is SGHRS and CDR2 is YFSETQ in the germline V gene. V lost 2 bases, J lost 0 bases, and 6 bases stayed unmatched. CDR3 size: 18 residues. The CDR3 DNA reads as TGCGCCAGCAGCTTCGGGACAGGGGGCCTGATCTCCTACAATGAGCAGTTCTTC. Translating it yields CASSFGTGGLISYNEQFF.